The TCR beta chain described here comes from a study of blood T cell repertoires in COVID-19. Measured with immunoSEQ multiplex PCR; TCRdb has only the in-frame clones, and not every one. Of over 250,000 clones listed, around 87% were seen once; the top ten hold about 2.5%. Germline V CDR1 and CDR2: SGDLS, YYNGEE. V lost 4 bases to trimming and J lost 4 bases; unmatched junction nucleotides: 8. The CDR3 extends over 15 amino acids. This clonotype was obtained from a woman between 50 and 59 years old with acute or convalescent COVID-19. Sequenced material: peripheral blood. This chain connects TRBV9 to TRBJ2-5, with 9 bases identical to TRBD1. DNA of the CDR3: TGTGCCAGCAGCTTCCCGGGACAGGGTTCAGAGACCCAGTACTTC. It yields the protein CASSFPGQGSETQYF.